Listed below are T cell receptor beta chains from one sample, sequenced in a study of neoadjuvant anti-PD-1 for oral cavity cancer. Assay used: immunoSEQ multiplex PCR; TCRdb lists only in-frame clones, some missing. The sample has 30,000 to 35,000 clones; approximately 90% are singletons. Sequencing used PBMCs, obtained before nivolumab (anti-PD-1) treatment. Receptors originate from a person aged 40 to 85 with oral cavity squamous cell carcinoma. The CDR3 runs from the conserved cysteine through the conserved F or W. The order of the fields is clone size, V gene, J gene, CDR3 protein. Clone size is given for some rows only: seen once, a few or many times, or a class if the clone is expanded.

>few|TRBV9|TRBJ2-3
CASSRPGLNTDTQYF
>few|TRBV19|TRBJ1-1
CASRTSLAAEAFF
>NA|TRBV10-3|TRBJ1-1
CAISVRDWGNTEAFF
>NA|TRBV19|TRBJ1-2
CASSTSTGGHYGYTF
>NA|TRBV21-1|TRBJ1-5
CASSKARFGDNSNQPQHF
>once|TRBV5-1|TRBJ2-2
CASSLLDTGELFF
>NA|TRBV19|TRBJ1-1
CASSPRQNTEAFF
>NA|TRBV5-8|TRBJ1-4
CASSGDRGRGGEKLFF
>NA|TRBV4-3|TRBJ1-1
CASSTSGTGGTEAFF
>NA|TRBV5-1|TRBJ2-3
CASSPGTSGDTQYF
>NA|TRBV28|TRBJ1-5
CASSLMGQGPNQPQHF
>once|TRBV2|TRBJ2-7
CASSLVSYEQYF
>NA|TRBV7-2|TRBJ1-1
CASSLYIGKRITEAFF
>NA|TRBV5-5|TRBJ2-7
CASSGGASYEQYF
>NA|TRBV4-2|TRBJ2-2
CASSPSGQVLNTGELFF
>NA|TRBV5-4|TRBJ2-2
CASSEGQYTGELFF
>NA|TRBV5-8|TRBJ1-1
CASSLVGEAFF
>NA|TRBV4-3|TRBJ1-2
CASSSHYGYTF
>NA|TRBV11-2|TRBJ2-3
CASSLGGGRLTDTQYF
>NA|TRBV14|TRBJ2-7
CASRRTASSYEQYF
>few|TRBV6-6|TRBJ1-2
CASKEGGGGNYGYTF
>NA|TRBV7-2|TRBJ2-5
CASTLRGGGDGETQYF
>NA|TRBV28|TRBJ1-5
CASRPGPNQPQHF
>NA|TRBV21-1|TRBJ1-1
CASSKGFNRGRGTEAFF
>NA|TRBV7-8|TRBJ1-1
CASSRTGGTEAFF
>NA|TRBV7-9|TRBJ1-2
CASTDSHYGYTF
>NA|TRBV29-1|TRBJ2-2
CSVDRGNTGELFF
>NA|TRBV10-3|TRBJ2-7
CAIRSPGQGYEQYF
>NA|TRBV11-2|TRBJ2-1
CASSLDRQNEQFF
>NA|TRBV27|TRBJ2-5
CASSLSPVAGGMETQYF
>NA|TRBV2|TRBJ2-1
CASRDGLAGRNNEQFF
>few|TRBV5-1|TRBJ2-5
CASSPGTGVRETQYF
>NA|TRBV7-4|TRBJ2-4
CASSINSGASKNIQYF
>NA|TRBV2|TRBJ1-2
CASSVTRMGYTF
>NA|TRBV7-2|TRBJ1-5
CASSSVNQPQHF
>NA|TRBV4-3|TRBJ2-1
CASSQDFGNEQFF
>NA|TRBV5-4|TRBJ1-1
CASSLAGGAGHTEAFF
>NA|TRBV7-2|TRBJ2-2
CASSFRTGTGELFF
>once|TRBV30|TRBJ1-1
CAWSGTLTGAAFF
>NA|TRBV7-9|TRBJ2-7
CASSFRGRSYEQYF